This T cell receptor beta chain was retrieved from a study of blood T cell repertoires in COVID-19. Looking at the study overall: Some COVID-19 samples were acute and others convalescent; all came from the United States, Italy and Spain.

As originally analysed: By means of reference gene primer amplification, nucleated cell counts were estimated. Sequencing used immunoSEQ multiplex PCR; TCRdb keeps in-frame clones, though not all of them. V and J calls and clone size follow that table, whereas D and trimming were derived from the DNA. The data contain about 68,000 clones, about 91% of them singletons. Trimming removed 6 bases from V and 4 bases from J, with 15 bases in between. The CDR3 consists of 14 residues. In germline, CDR1 is MDHEN, CDR2 SYDVKM. The sample taken for sequencing was peripheral blood. This sequence originates from an older woman with active COVID-19. The rearrangement uses TRBV28 and TRBJ1-2; possibly TRBD1 for D (5 bases). The CDR3 region is CASRRDSRGYGYTF. CDR3 bases: TGTGCCAGCAGGCGGGACTCCCGGGGCTATGGCTACACCTTC.